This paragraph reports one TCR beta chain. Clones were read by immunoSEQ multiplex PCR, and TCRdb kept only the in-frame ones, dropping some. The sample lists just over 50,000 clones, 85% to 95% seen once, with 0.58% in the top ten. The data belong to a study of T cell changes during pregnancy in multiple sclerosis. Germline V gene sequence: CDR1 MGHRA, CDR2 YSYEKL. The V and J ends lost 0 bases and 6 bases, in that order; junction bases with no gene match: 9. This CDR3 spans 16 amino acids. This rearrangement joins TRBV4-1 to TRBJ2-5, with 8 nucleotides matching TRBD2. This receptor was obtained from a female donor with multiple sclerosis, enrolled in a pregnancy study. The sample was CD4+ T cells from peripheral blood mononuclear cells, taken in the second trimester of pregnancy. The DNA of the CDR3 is TGCGCCAGCAGCCAAGAAGGCGGGAGCGGGGGAAAGACCCAGTACTTC. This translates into CASSQEGGSGGKTQYF.